The TCR beta chain described here comes from a study of tumor and adjacent non-tumor tissue in lung cancer. Study overall: The patients, some ten men and 5 women, were about 31 to 80 with stage I to III disease.

From germline, CDR1 is MNHEY and CDR2 SVGAGI. CDR3 length equals 14 residues. V shed 2 bases and J shed 4 bases, with 11 bases lying between them. TCRbeta libraries were built with three rounds of nested PCR, modified from ARM-PCR. TCRdb fed the multiplex PCR reads into MiXCR, producing one record per CDR3 protein. The table has approximately 150,000 distinct CDR3 sequences, approximately 66% seen once. The table lists this clonotype with a few counts. RNA was extracted from bulk tissue without any cell sorting. Between August and November 2014, newly diagnosed, chemotherapy-naive lung cancer patients underwent thoracic surgery in China.

The chain couples TRBV6-5 to TRBJ1-1; D is perhaps TRBD1 (5 bases). The receptor was isolated from a man aged 60-69 years with small cell lung cancer. Sequenced: lung tumor tissue. The CDR3 DNA follows: TGTGCCAGCAGTTACAGGGGAATTTTCACTGAAGCTTTCTTT. Encoded protein: CASSYRGIFTEAFF.